Below, one T cell receptor beta chain is given with its context. Its target is not known. The V gene's germline CDR1 is SGHNT and CDR2 YENEEA. The CDR3 covers 15 residues. J was trimmed by 0 bases and V by 3 bases; bases with no gene match: 1. The sample belongs to a study of beta chain features in type 1 diabetes. Findings and limits, study-wide: Across all four CD4+ subsets, people with type 1 diabetes showed modestly shorter TCRB CDR3s.

Since all of the isolated RNA was reverse transcribed, expressed TCRB transcripts were what got sequenced. Sequencing used immunoSEQ multiplex PCR; TCRdb keeps in-frame clones, though not all of them. The sample lists nearly 250,000 clones, roughly 14% occurring once. Sequenced: naive CD4+ T cells from blood. The TCR was taken from a woman between 40 and 50 years old in good health. The chain uses TRBV11-3 and TRBJ2-3, with 9 bases aligning to TRBD2. DNA for the CDR3: TGTGCCAGCAGCTTTAGCGGGGGAAGCACAGATACGCAGTATTTT. Its protein is CASSFSGGSTDTQYF.